Presented here are 3 T cell receptor beta chains from one specimen sequenced in a study of OX40 agonist ivuxolimab in advanced cancers. The protocol used for the library was the immunoSEQ multiplex PCR assay. TCRdb carries this immuneACCESS record with in-frame sequences only. Its versions omit some clonotypes, under half of them owing to an unresolved V gene in the studies checked, with the rest unexplained. The sample table holds over 40,000 clones, of which 87% were seen once. The ten largest clones capture 14% of the sample. The sequencing used CD4+ or CD8+ T cells sorted from blood, collected in a trial of the OX40 agonist ivuxolimab. These receptors all stem from an adult with an advanced solid tumor such as melanoma, head and neck, liver or kidney cancer.

The chain has TRBV6-1 and TRBJ1-3; D call uncertain. Trimming shortened V by 2 bases and J by 7 bases, and 15 bases separated the two germline ends. Germline V gene lookup returns CDR1 MNHNS and CDR2 SASEGT. CDR3 length: 15 amino acids. CDR3 protein: CASSEKHLGMNTIYF. The CDR3 nucleotides read TGTGCCAGCAGTGAAAAACATCTGGGGATGAACACCATATATTTT.

The chain combines TRBV5-4 with TRBJ1-1; D is perhaps TRBD1 (6 bases). Germline-derived CDR1 and CDR2 are SGHNT and YYREEE (reference sequence). The V gene lost 4 bases and the J gene lost 2 bases, with 21 bases spanning the gap. This CDR3 comprises 17 residues. Here the CDR3 reads CASSRYSRGVGNTEAFF. CDR3 DNA: TGTGCCAGCAGCCGATACAGTAGGGGGGTAGGAAACACTGAAGCTTTCTTT.

This clone was observed once. The chain is built from TRBV6-5 and TRBJ1-5; D remains unclear. V lost 4 bases, J lost 6 bases, and 4 bases lay in between. The CDR3 loop spans 11 amino acids. CDR1 is MNHEY and CDR2 is SVGAGI in the germline V gene. DNA for the CDR3: TGTGCCAGCAGTTCTGGTCAGCCCCAGCATTTT. Protein product: CASSSGQPQHF.